This T cell receptor beta chain was profiled in a study of neurological immune-mediated disorders. This clonotype was picked up many times. TCRdb reprocessed the 5' RACE reads with MiXCR, giving one entry per CDR3 protein. The sample shows 55,000 to 70,000 distinct CDR3 sequences, roughly 10% of them seen only once. This CDR3 is built from 14 residues. After removal of 0 bases from V and 7 bases from J, the junction contained 5 bases not matched to a gene. Germline assignment: CDR1 SGHDN and CDR2 FVKESK. The receptor was isolated from a man aged 55 to 69 in good health. The sample was PBMCs. This rearrangement joins TRBV14 to TRBJ1-1, with 7 bases aligning to TRBD1. The CDR3 region is CASSQDVTGVEAFF. The CDR3 nucleotides read TGTGCCAGCAGCCAAGATGTAACAGGGGTTGAAGCTTTCTTT.